These 3 T cell receptor beta chains came from one sample sequenced in a study of blood T cells in healthy people across ages. A J-beta primer mix and a sample-barcoded 5' primer were used in a second PCR of roughly 6 to 11 cycles. In TCRdb, the 5' RACE reads were re-called with MiXCR into one record per CDR3 protein. The data contain 1.5 million to 2 million distinct CDR3 sequences, roughly 32% of them seen just once; the ten biggest clones take up 11%. Sequencing was performed on blood. The receptor source for this set is a woman in her thirties in good health.

There are a few counts of this clonotype. The chain recombines TRBV4-1 with TRBJ1-2, with TRBD1 as a possible D gene (6 bases). V lost 0 bases to trimming and J lost 8 bases, with 13 bases between them. The CDR3 is 14 residues long. Per germline, CDR1 MGHRA and CDR2 YSYEKL. The CDR3 here is CASSQDLGAGGYTF. The DNA for the CDR3 is TGCGCCAGCAGCCAAGATTTGGGGGCAGGAGGCTACACCTTC.

DNA of the CDR3: TGCGCCAGCAGCCAAGATCCCACGTACAAGCAGTACTTC. Translation: CASSQDPTYKQYF. The V call is TRBV4-1, the J call TRBJ2-7; D not resolved. Germline loops: CDR1 MGHRA, CDR2 YSYEKL. Trimming took 0 bases from V and 8 from J, leaving 11 bases between them. The CDR3 contains 13 residues.

This clonotype was detected a few times. This chain links TRBV20-1 with TRBJ2-6, with 9 bases lining up with TRBD1. Germline V lookup: CDR1 DFQATT, CDR2 SNEGSKA (reference sequence). The CDR3 is 19 amino acids. The V and J ends lost 6 bases and 0 bases, in that order; junction bases with no gene match: 15. DNA for the CDR3: TGCAGTGCCATACTACCACCGGGACAGGGCCCCTCTGGGGCCAACGTCCTGACTTTC. Amino acids: CSAILPPGQGPSGANVLTF.